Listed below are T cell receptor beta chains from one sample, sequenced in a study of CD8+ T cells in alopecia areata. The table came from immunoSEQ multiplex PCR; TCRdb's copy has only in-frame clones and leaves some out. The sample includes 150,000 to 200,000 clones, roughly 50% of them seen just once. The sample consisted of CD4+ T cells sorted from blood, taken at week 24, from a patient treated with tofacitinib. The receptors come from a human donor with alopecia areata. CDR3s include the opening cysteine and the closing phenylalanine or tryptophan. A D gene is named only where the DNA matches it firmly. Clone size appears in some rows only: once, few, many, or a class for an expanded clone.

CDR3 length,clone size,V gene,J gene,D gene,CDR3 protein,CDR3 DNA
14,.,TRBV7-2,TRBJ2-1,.,CASSLRRDYNEQFF,TGTGCCAGCAGCTTACGGCGTGACTACAATGAGCAGTTCTTC
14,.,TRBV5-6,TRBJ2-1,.,CASSFRYTYNEQFF,TGTGCCAGCAGCTTTAGGTATACCTACAATGAGCAGTTCTTC
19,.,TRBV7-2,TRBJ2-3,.,CASSLVLAAGLSSTDTQYF,TGTGCCAGCAGCTTAGTCTTAGCGGCCGGACTTTCTAGCACAGATACGCAGTATTTT
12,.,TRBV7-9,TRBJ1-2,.,CASSLATSGYTF,TGTGCCAGCAGCTTAGCTACGTCTGGCTACACCTTC
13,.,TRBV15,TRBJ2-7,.,CATSRGAGDEQYF,TGTGCCACCAGCAGAGGAGCAGGGGACGAGCAGTACTTC
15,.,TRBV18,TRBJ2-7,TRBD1,CASSPLGQRTYEQYF,TGTGCCAGCTCACCATTGGGACAGAGGACCTACGAGCAGTACTTC
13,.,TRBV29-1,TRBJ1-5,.,CSVTENSNQPQHF,TGCAGCGTAACAGAAAATAGCAATCAGCCCCAGCATTTT
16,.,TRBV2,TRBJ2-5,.,CASSTRGAAPKETQYF,TGTGCCAGCAGTACCAGGGGCGCAGCGCCCAAAGAGACCCAGTACTTC
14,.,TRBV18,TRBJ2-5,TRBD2,CASSASGQPETQYF,TGTGCCAGCTCGGCTAGCGGACAACCGGAGACCCAGTACTTC
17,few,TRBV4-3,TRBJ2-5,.,CASITKDGYHHQETQYF,TGCGCCAGCATAACAAAAGATGGATACCACCACCAAGAGACCCAGTACTTC
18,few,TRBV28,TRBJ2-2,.,CASHPGLATPANTGELFF,TGTGCCAGCCACCCGGGCCTAGCGACGCCTGCGAACACCGGGGAGCTGTTTTTT
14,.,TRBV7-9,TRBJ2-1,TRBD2,CASSQSGRTNEQFF,TGTGCCAGCAGTCAAAGCGGGAGGACAAATGAGCAGTTCTTC
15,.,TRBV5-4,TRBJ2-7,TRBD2,CASSPPETSGYEQYF,TGTGCCAGCAGCCCCCCGGAGACTAGCGGGTACGAGCAGTACTTC
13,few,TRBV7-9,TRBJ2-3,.,CASSLPSWDTQYF,TGTGCCAGCAGCTTACCCTCCTGGGATACGCAGTATTTT
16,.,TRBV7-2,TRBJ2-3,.,CASSLGGQAGTDTQYF,TGTGCCAGCAGCTTAGGGGGCCAGGCGGGCACAGATACGCAGTATTTT
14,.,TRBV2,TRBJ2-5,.,CASYFPRDEETQYF,TGTGCTTCCTACTTCCCCCGGGACGAAGAGACCCAGTACTTC
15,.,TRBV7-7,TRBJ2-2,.,CASSLGTGSAGELFF,TGTGCCAGCAGCTTAGGAACGGGGAGCGCCGGGGAGCTGTTTTTT
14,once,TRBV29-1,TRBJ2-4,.,CSVEVGGSKNIQYF,TGCAGCGTTGAAGTTGGGGGATCCAAAAACATTCAGTACTTC
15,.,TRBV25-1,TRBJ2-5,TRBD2,CASRGDGGSRETQYF,TGTGCCAGCAGGGGTGATGGCGGGAGCAGAGAGACCCAGTACTTC
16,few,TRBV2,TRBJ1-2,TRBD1,CASSPAPAGTASRYTF,TGTGCCAGCAGCCCAGCACCTGCCGGGACAGCCTCTCGCTACACCTTC
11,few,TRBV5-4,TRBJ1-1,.,CASSSPTEAFF,TGTGCCAGCAGCTCTCCCACTGAAGCTTTCTTT
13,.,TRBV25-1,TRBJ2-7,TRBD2,CASGLAGGYEQYF,TGTGCCAGCGGACTAGCGGGAGGCTACGAGCAGTACTTC
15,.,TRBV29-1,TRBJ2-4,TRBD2,CSVGSGRGAKNIQYF,TGCAGCGTTGGGTCGGGGAGGGGAGCCAAAAACATTCAGTACTTC
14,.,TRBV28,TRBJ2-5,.,CASSSLGRQETQYF,TGTGCCAGCAGTTCGCTAGGACGGCAAGAGACCCAGTACTTC
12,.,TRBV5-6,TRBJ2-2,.,CASSLPNRELFF,TGTGCCAGCAGCCTGCCAAACAGGGAGCTGTTTTTT
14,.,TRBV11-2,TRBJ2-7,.,CASSYTRGDYEQYF,TGTGCCAGCAGCTATACTCGAGGGGACTACGAGCAGTACTTC
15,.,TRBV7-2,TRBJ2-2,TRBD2,CASSLVGTRAGELFF,TGTGCCAGCAGCTTAGTCGGGACTAGAGCCGGGGAGCTGTTTTTT
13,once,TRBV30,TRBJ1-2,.,CAWSSGANYGYTF,TGTGCCTGGAGTAGCGGAGCCAACTATGGCTACACCTTC
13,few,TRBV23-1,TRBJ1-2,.,CASSPTVCYGYTF,TGCGCCAGCAGTCCGACAGTATGCTATGGCTACACCTTC
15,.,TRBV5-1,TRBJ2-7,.,CASSLAPGSSYEQYF,TGCGCCAGCAGCTTGGCCCCGGGATCTTCCTACGAGCAGTACTTC
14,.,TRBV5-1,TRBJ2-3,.,CASSIQRTTDTQYF,TGCGCCAGCAGCATTCAGCGAACCACAGATACGCAGTATTTT
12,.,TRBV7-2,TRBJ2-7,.,CASSFLGTEQYF,TGTGCCAGCAGCTTTCTGGGGACCGAGCAGTACTTC
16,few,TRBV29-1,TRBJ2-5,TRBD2,CSVGGLAGQGQETQYF,TGCAGCGTTGGGGGACTAGCGGGCCAGGGGCAAGAGACCCAGTACTTC
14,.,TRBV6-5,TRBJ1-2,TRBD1,CASSLLQGVDGYTF,TGTGCCAGCAGTCTGCTTCAGGGGGTAGATGGCTACACCTTC
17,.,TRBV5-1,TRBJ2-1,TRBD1,CASSQPSGTGVRNEQFF,TGCGCCAGCAGCCAACCATCTGGGACAGGGGTTAGGAATGAGCAGTTCTTC
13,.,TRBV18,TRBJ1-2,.,CASSPAGLEGYTF,TGTGCCAGCTCACCTGCGGGGCTGGAGGGCTACACCTTC
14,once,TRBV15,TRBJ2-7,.,CATSKAQGGYEQYF,TGTGCCACCAGCAAGGCTCAGGGTGGATACGAGCAGTACTTC
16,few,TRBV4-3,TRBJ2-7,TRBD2,CASSQHSGRGGYEQYF,TGCGCCAGCAGCCAACATAGCGGGAGAGGGGGCTACGAGCAGTACTTC
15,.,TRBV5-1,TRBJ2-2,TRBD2,CASSLPSGGTGELFF,TGCGCCAGCAGCTTGCCAAGCGGGGGCACCGGGGAGCTGTTTTTT
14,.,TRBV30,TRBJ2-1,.,CAWSVSGPYNEQFF,TGTGCCTGGAGTGTTAGCGGCCCGTACAATGAGCAGTTCTTC
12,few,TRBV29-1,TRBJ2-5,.,CSVSLQLETQYF,TGCAGCGTTTCTTTACAGTTAGAGACCCAGTACTTC
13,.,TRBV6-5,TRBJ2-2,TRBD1,CASREQGYGELFF,TGTGCCAGCAGGGAACAGGGGTACGGGGAGCTGTTTTTT
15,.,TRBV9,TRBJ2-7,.,CASSPTPTTGYEQYF,TGTGCCAGCAGCCCTACGCCAACGACGGGCTACGAGCAGTACTTC
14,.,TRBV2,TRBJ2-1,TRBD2,CASTMQRESFEQFF,TGTGCCAGCACGATGCAGCGGGAGAGTTTTGAGCAGTTCTTC
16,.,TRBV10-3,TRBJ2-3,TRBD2,CAISEPGLAETDTQYF,TGTGCCATCAGTGAGCCGGGACTAGCGGAGACAGATACGCAGTATTTT
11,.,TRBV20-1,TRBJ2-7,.,CSALYGYEQYF,TGCAGTGCCCTATATGGCTACGAGCAGTACTTC
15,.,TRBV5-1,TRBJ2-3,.,CASSFPSGSTDTQYF,TGCGCCAGCAGCTTTCCCAGCGGGAGCACAGATACGCAGTATTTT